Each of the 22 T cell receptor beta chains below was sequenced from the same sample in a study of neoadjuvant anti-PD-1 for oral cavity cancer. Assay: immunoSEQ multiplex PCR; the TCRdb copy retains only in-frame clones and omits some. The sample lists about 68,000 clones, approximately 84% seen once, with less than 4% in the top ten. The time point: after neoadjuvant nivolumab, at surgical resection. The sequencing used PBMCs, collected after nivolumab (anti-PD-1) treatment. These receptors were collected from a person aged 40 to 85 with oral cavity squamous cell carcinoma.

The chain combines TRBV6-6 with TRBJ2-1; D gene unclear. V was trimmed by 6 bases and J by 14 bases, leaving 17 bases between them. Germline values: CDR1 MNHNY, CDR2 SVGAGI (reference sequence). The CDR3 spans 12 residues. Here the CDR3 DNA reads TGTGCCAGCAGCCCGGACGGGCGTAGGGAGTTCTTC. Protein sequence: CASSPDGRREFF.

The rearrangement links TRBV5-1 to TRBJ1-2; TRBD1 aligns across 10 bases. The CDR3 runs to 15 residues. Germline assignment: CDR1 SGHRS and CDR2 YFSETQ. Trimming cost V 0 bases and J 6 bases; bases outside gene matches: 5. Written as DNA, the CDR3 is TGCGCCAGCAGCTTGGACCCGGGACAGGGGAATGGCTACACCTTC. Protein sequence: CASSLDPGQGNGYTF.

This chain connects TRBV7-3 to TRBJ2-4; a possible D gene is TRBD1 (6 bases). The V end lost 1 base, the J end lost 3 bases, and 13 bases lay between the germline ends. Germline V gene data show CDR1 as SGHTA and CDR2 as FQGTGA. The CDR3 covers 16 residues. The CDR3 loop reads CASSLIGGVDKNIQYF. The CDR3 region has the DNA TGTGCCAGCAGCTTAATAGGGGGAGTAGACAAAAACATTCAGTACTTC.

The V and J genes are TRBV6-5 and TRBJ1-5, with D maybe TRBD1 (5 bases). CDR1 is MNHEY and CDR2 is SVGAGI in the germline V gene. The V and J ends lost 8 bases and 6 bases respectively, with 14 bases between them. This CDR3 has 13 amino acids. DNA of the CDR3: TGTGCCAGCGGTTCCAGGGAAACTCAGCCCCAGCATTTT. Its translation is CASGSRETQPQHF.

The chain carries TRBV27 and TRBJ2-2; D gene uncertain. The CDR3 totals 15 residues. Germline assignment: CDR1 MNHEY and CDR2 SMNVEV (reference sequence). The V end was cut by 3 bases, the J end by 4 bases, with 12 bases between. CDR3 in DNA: TGTGCCAGCAGTTTGTCCTTCCCTCTCACCGGGGAGCTGTTTTTT. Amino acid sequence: CASSLSFPLTGELFF.

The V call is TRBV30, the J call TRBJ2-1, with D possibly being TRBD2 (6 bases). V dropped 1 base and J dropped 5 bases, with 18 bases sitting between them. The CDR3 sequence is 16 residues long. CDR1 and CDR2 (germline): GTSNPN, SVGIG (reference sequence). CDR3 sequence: CAWSGAPSSAHNEQFF. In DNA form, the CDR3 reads TGTGCCTGGAGTGGGGCCCCTTCTAGCGCCCACAATGAGCAGTTCTTC.

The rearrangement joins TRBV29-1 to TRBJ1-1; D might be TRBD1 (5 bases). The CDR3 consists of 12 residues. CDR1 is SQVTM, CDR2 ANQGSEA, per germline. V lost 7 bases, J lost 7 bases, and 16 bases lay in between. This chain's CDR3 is CSATEGGGEAFF. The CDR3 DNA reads TGCAGCGCTACCGAAGGTGGGGGTGAAGCTTTCTTT.

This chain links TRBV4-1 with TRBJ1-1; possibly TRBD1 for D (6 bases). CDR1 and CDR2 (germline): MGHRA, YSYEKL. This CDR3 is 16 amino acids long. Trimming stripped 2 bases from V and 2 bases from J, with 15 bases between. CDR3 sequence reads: CASSQPTDRTNTEAFF. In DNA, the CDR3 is TGCGCCAGCAGCCAACCAACCGACAGGACAAACACTGAAGCTTTCTTT.

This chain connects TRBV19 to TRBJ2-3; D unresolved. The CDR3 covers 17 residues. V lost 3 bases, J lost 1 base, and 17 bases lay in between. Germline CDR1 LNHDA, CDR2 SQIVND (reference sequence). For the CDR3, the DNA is TGTGCCAGTAGTATCAGTAGCCTCCTACAAGGCACAGATACGCAGTATTTT. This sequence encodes CASSISSLLQGTDTQYF.

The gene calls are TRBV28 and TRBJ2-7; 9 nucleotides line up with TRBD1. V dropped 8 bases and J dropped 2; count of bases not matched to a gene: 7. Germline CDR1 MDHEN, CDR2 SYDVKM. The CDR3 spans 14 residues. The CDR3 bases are TGTGCCAGCCGCCCGGGACAGGGTGCCTACGAGCAGTACTTC. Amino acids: CASRPGQGAYEQYF.

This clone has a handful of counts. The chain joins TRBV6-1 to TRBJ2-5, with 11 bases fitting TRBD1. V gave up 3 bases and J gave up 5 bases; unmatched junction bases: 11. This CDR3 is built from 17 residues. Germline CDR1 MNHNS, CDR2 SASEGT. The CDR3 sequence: CASSEGFGTGGRETQYF. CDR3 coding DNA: TGTGCCAGCAGTGAGGGATTTGGGACAGGGGGTCGGGAGACCCAGTACTTC.

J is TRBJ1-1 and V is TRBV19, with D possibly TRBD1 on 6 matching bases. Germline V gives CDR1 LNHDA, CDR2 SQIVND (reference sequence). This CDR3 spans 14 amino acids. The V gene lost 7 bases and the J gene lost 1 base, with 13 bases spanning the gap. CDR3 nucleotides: TGTGCCAGTAACCCCCCGGGACAGAACACTGAAGCTTTCTTT. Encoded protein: CASNPPGQNTEAFF.

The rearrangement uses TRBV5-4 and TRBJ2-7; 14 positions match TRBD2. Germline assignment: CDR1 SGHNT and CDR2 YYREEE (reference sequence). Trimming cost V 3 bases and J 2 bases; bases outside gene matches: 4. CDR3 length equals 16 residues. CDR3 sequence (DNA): TGTGCCAGCAGCTCCGGACTAGCGGGAGGTGCCTACGAGCAGTACTTC. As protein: CASSSGLAGGAYEQYF.

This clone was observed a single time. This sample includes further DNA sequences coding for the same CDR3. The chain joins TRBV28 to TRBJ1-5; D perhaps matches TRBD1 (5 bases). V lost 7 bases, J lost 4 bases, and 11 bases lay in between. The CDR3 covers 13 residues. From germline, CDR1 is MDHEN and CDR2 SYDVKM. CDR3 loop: CASIGQGNQPQHF. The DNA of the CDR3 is TGTGCCAGCATTGGGCAGGGAAATCAGCCCCAGCATTTT.

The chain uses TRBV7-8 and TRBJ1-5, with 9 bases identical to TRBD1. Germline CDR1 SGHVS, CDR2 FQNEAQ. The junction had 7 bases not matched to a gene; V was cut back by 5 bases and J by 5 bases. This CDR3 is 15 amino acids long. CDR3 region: CASSRSTGGYQPQHF. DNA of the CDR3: TGTGCCAGCAGCCGGTCGACAGGGGGGTATCAGCCCCAGCATTTT.

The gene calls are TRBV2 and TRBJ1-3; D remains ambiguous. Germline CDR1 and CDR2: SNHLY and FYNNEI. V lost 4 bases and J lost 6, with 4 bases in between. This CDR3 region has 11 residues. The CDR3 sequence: CASSVQNTIYF. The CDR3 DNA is TGTGCCAGCAGTGTTCAAAACACCATATATTTT.

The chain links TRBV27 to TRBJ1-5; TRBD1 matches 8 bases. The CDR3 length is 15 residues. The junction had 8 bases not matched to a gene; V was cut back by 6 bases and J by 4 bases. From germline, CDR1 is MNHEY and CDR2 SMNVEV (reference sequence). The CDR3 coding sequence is TGTGCCAGCAGGAAGGGACAGGAGTTAAATCAGCCCCAGCATTTT. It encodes CASRKGQELNQPQHF.

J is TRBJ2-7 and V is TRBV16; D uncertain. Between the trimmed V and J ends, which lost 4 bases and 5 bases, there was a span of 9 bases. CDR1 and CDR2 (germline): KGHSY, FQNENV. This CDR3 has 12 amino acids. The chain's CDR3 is CASSPAGDEQYF. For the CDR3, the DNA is TGTGCCAGCAGCCCCGCTGGGGACGAGCAGTACTTC.

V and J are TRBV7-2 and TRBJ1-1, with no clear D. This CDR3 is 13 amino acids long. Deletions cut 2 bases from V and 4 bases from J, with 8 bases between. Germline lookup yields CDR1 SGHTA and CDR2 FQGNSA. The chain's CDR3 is CASSLTGSTEAFF. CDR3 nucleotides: TGTGCCAGCAGCTTAACGGGGAGCACTGAAGCTTTCTTT.

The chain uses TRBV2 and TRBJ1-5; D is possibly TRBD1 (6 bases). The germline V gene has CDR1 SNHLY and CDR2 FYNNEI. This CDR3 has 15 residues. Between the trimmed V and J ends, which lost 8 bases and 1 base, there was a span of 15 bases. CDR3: CASGGEGVSNQPQHF. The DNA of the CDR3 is TGTGCCAGCGGGGGAGAGGGGGTCAGCAATCAGCCCCAGCATTTT.

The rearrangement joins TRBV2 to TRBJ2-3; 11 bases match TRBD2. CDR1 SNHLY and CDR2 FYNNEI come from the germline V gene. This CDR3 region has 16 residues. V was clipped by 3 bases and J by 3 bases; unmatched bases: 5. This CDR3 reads CASSEERLAGTDTQYF. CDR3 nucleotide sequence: TGTGCCAGCAGTGAGGAGCGACTAGCGGGGACAGATACGCAGTATTTT.

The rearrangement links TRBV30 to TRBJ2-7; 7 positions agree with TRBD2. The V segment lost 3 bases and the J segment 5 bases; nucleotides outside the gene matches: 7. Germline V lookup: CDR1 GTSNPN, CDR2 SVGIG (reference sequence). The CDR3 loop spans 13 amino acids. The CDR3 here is CAWSLSGMDEQYF. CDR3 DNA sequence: TGTGCCTGGAGCCTCAGCGGGATGGACGAGCAGTACTTC.